The 5 T cell receptor beta chains below all came from one sample that was sequenced in a study of graft-versus-host responses after intestinal transplantation. Only in-frame clones appear in the TCRdb table, and some are missing; sequencing was by immunoSEQ multiplex PCR. This sample has about 30,000 clones, with 87% found just once. The sequencing used PBMCs, collected 450 to 460 days after intestinal transplantation. These receptors came from a human patient who received an intestinal transplant, so some T cells may come from the graft donor.

CDR3 protein: CASSQRRGRDVGDNEQFF. The DNA of the CDR3 is TGTGCCAGCAGCCAAAGGAGGGGCCGGGACGTAGGCGACAATGAGCAGTTCTTC. This chain links TRBV25-1 with TRBJ2-1, with D perhaps TRBD2 (6 bases). Germline-derived CDR1 and CDR2 are MGHDK and SYGVNS. This CDR3 has 18 amino acids. V was shortened by 6 bases and J by 5 bases, with 26 bases between the two germline ends.

V usage is TRBV2 and J usage is TRBJ1-4; no definite D call. Germline values: CDR1 SNHLY, CDR2 FYNNEI. Trimming shortened V by 7 bases and J by 0 bases, and 12 bases separated the two germline ends. This CDR3 has 15 amino acids. Written as DNA, the CDR3 is TGTGCCAGCACCCCGCTGGTGGCAACTAATGAAAAACTGTTTTTT. It codes for CASTPLVATNEKLFF.

This chain uses TRBV19 with TRBJ1-2; D gene unclear. V gave up 3 bases and J gave up 2 bases, with 10 bases separating them. The V gene's germline CDR1 is LNHDA and CDR2 SQIVND (reference sequence). CDR3 length equals 14 residues. CDR3 sequence reads: CASSIQWGNYGYTF. DNA of the CDR3: TGTGCCAGTAGTATCCAATGGGGAAACTATGGCTACACCTTC. Supplemented by reference TRBV19 and TRBJ1-2, the full variable domain reads DGGITQSPKYLFRKEGQNVTLSCEQNLNHDAMYWYRQDPGQGLRLIYYSQIVNDFQKGDIAEGYSVSREKKESFPLTVTSAQKNPTAFYLCASSIQWGNYGYTFGSGTRLTVV.

CDR3 sequence reads: CASSYGTGGYNEQFF. CDR3 DNA: TGTGCCAGCAGTTACGGGACAGGGGGGTACAATGAGCAGTTCTTC. The chain combines TRBV6-6 with TRBJ2-1; 11 nucleotides align to TRBD1. The germline CDR1 and CDR2 sequences are MNHNY and SVGAGI (reference sequence). V was pared by 2 bases and J by 4 bases, with 1 base of the junction left unmatched. CDR3 size: 15 residues.

CDR3 DNA: TGTGCCAGCAGTTTGCTCAGGAGGGACACCGGGGAGCTGTTTTTT. Residues: CASSLLRRDTGELFF. The V call is TRBV28, the J call TRBJ2-2; TRBD2 might be the D (6 bases). The CDR3 sequence is 15 residues long. V lost 3 bases to trimming and J lost 3 bases, with 11 bases between them. CDR1 is MDHEN and CDR2 is SYDVKM in the germline V gene.